Presented here are 20 T cell receptor beta chains from one specimen sequenced in a study of T-cell reconstitution after alpha-beta-depleted transplantation in children. The library targeted TCRbeta and was prepared with unique molecular identifiers. Via MiXCR, TCRdb re-called the PCR reads, giving one row per CDR3 protein. The sample lists just over 350,000 distinct CDR3 sequences, about an eighth seen once, with 4.3% in the top ten. Here the sequenced sample was PBMCs, taken from the stem cell graft. Every receptor here comes from a human donor who donated a stem cell graft to a child with Fanconi anemia.

This clonotype was seen ten or more times. The gene calls are TRBV5-4 and TRBJ1-6; D is unresolved. From germline, CDR1 is SGHNT and CDR2 YYREEE (reference sequence). V was cut by 0 bases and J by 3 bases, with 4 bases left in between. The CDR3 runs 14 residues. Here the CDR3 reads CASSLGDYNSPLHF. CDR3 nucleotide sequence: TGTGCCAGCAGCTTGGGAGACTATAATTCACCCCTCCACTTT. Complete variable domain (other parts from reference TRBV5-4 and TRBJ1-6): ETGVTQSPTHLIKTRGQQVTLRCSSQSGHNTVSWYQQALGQGPQFIFQYYREEENGRGNFPPRFSGLQFPNYSSELNVNALELDDSALYLCASSLGDYNSPLHFGNGTRLTVT.

There are a few counts of this clonotype. The rearrangement joins TRBV5-6 to TRBJ2-1, with 7 bases that match TRBD1. The germline gives CDR1 SGHDT, CDR2 YYEEEE. Unmatched junction bases numbered 7, after V lost 3 bases and J lost 4 bases. The CDR3 is 15 residues long. The CDR3 nucleotides read TGTGCCAGCAGCTATCCGGGACAGACGTACAATGAGCAGTTCTTC. Encoded protein: CASSYPGQTYNEQFF.

The chain combines TRBV20-1 with TRBJ2-1; TRBD2 matches at 9 bases. The CDR3 totals 14 residues. Germline V gene sequence: CDR1 DFQATT, CDR2 SNEGSKA (reference sequence). Trimming took 4 bases from V and 6 from J; bases not matched to a gene: 7. The CDR3 here is CSATGLARPNEQFF. CDR3 DNA sequence: TGCAGTGCTACGGGACTAGCCCGACCCAATGAGCAGTTCTTC.

Here the CDR3 reads CASSWGGTVYEQYF. As DNA, the CDR3 is TGTGCCAGCAGTTGGGGCGGGACAGTCTACGAGCAGTACTTC. The J gene is TRBJ2-7, the V gene TRBV6-2 or TRBV6-3; the D gene is possibly TRBD1 (7 bases). Trimming stripped 4 bases from V and 3 bases from J, with 13 bases between. Germline CDR1 is MNHEY and CDR2 is SVGEGT. The length of the CDR3 is 14 residues.

There are many counts of this clonotype. The rearrangement uses TRBV27 and TRBJ2-6, with D unresolved. The V end was cut by 6 bases, the J end by 0 bases, with 9 bases between. The germline V gene has CDR1 MNHEY and CDR2 SMNVEV (reference sequence). This CDR3 is built from 15 residues. The CDR3, as DNA: TGTGCCAGCAGCCTCCGCGTCTCTGGGGCCAACGTCCTGACTTTC. Translated, it gives CASSLRVSGANVLTF.

J is TRBJ2-7 and V is TRBV11-2; 8 bases align to TRBD2. Losses at the gene ends were 4 bases for V and 6 bases for J; bases not matched to a gene: 8. The germline gives CDR1 SGHAT, CDR2 FQNNGV. The CDR3 spans 14 residues. CDR3 residues: CASSYRGGAGEQYF. The CDR3 coding sequence is TGTGCCAGCAGCTACCGGGGGGGTGCGGGCGAGCAGTACTTC.

This chain connects TRBV29-1 to TRBJ1-1, with D unclear. Germline V gene sequence: CDR1 SQVTM, CDR2 ANQGSEA. V lost 7 bases and J lost 0, with 12 bases in between. The CDR3 is made up of 13 amino acids. CDR3 protein: CSARTSMNTEAFF. As DNA, the CDR3 is TGCAGCGCCCGAACGAGCATGAACACTGAAGCTTTCTTT. The full variable domain, completed using reference TRBV29-1 and TRBJ1-1, is SAVISQKPSRDICQRGTSLTIQCQVDSQVTMMFWYRQQPGQSLTLIATANQGSEATYESGFVIDKFPISRPNLTFSTLTVSNMSPEDSSIYLCSARTSMNTEAFFGQGTRLTVV.

This clonotype turned up a few times. This rearrangement joins TRBV25-1 to TRBJ2-7; TRBD1 aligns across 7 bases. Trimming cost V 4 bases and J 2 bases; bases outside gene matches: 8. From germline, CDR1 is MGHDK and CDR2 SYGVNS. CDR3 length equals 15 residues. Written as DNA, the CDR3 is TGTGCCAGCAGTGCTTCCGGGACAGCCGCCTACGAGCAGTACTTC. Translation: CASSASGTAAYEQYF.

This clonotype was seen only a few times. This rearrangement joins TRBV7-2 to TRBJ2-3, with 7 bases matching TRBD2. With V trimmed by 2 bases and J by 3 bases, 5 bases remained unmatched. CDR1 is SGHTA and CDR2 is FQGNSA in the germline V gene. This CDR3 spans 15 amino acids. The CDR3 loop reads CASSLHAGETDTQYF. DNA for the CDR3: TGTGCCAGCAGCTTACATGCGGGGGAGACAGATACGCAGTATTTT.

As to this clonotype: The junction does not match germline at one end; this may be a read error. V and J are TRBV18 and TRBJ2-1; tentative D call: TRBD1 (5 bases). This CDR3 comprises 17 residues. CDR1 and CDR2 from the germline V gene are KGHSH and LQKENI. The CDR3 DNA follows: TGTGCCAGCTCACCAGAAGTCGCAGGGTATGGGTACAGTGAGCAGTTCTTC. Protein: CASSPEVAGYGYSEQFF.

The V and J genes are TRBV28 and TRBJ2-7, with a weak D call TRBD2 (6 bases). V lost 5 bases and J lost 6, with 20 bases in between. This CDR3 is 15 amino acids long. CDR1 and CDR2 from the germline V gene are MDHEN and SYDVKM. CDR3 coding DNA: TGTGCCAGCAGTCCCCCGGGCGGGGCGCCCCTCGAGCAGTACTTC. Protein product: CASSPPGGAPLEQYF.

The V gene is TRBV21-1, the J gene TRBJ2-7; TRBD1 was called by the table and not checked on the DNA. TRBV21-1 is recorded as a pseudogene. The CDR3 is 15 residues long. The CDR3 nucleotides are TGTGCCAGCAGCAATGAGGCGGGGGTCGGTGACGAGCAGTACTTC. Translating it yields CASSNEAGVGDEQYF.

This clonotype was detected only a few times. The chain joins TRBV3-1 to TRBJ1-2, with 8 bases that match TRBD1. The CDR3 length is 15 residues. The germline CDR1 and CDR2 sequences are LGHDT and YNNKEL (reference sequence). With V trimmed by 8 bases and J by 2 bases, 10 bases remained unmatched. The CDR3 bases are TGTGCCAGCGGCATCTCAGGGGGCCCAAACTATGGCTACACCTTC. Its translation is CASGISGGPNYGYTF.

In its sample, this clonotype was seen many times. The J gene is TRBJ1-3, the V gene TRBV7-2, with 10 bases fitting TRBD1. CDR3 length equals 15 residues. Germline V lookup: CDR1 SGHTA, CDR2 FQGNSA. V lost 5 bases to trimming and J lost 4 bases; unmatched junction nucleotides: 5. Here the CDR3 DNA reads TGTGCCAGCAGCAGAGACAGGGGGCCAGGAAACACCATATATTTT. Protein sequence: CASSRDRGPGNTIYF. Together with reference TRBV7-2 and TRBJ1-3, the CDR3 gives the full variable domain: GAGVSQSPSNKVTEKGKDVELRCDPISGHTALYWYRQSLGQGLEFLIYFQGNSAPDKSGLPSDRFSAERTGGSVSTLTIQRTQQEDSAVYLCASSRDRGPGNTIYFGEGSWLTVV.

This clonotype was detected ten times or more. This chain links TRBV7-8 with TRBJ2-1; 8 bases align to TRBD1. After removal of 5 bases from V and 6 bases from J, the junction contained 15 bases not matched to a gene. The CDR3 runs 17 residues. CDR1 SGHVS and CDR2 FQNEAQ come from the germline V gene. The CDR3 nucleotides are TGTGCCAGCAGCCCCCGTGAGGACAGGGATAAGGGCAATGAGCAGTTCTTC. As protein: CASSPREDRDKGNEQFF.

J is TRBJ2-1 and V is TRBV20-1; D is perhaps TRBD1 (5 bases). CDR3 length: 14 residues. Germline-derived CDR1 and CDR2 are DFQATT and SNEGSKA (reference sequence). V gave up 4 bases and J gave up 0 bases, with 10 bases separating them. The CDR3 region has the DNA TGCAGTGCTACCGGACATAACTCCTACAATGAGCAGTTCTTC. Translated: CSATGHNSYNEQFF.

The genes are TRBV27 and TRBJ2-2; possibly TRBD1 for D (5 bases). The V gene's germline CDR1 is MNHEY and CDR2 SMNVEV (reference sequence). The CDR3 runs 16 residues. The ends were cut back, 2 bases at V and 6 bases at J, with 16 bases in the middle. The CDR3, as DNA: TGTGCCAGCAGTTTAAGTTCAGGGTATGATCCCGGGGAGCTGTTTTTT. It yields the protein CASSLSSGYDPGELFF.

The rearrangement links TRBV5-1 to TRBJ2-2; unclear D gene. Germline CDR1 is SGHRS and CDR2 is YFSETQ. The V and J ends lost 7 bases and 1 base respectively, with 8 bases between them. The CDR3 spans 13 residues. The CDR3 DNA reads TGCGCCAGCGGCGCAGGGAACACCGGGGAGCTGTTTTTT. Translated, it gives CASGAGNTGELFF.

The gene calls are TRBV5-8 and TRBJ2-1; D unclear. CDR1 SGHTS and CDR2 YDEGEE come from the germline V gene. This CDR3 contains 18 residues. V lost 2 bases and J 0 bases, leaving 18 bases between the germline ends. CDR3 nucleotide sequence: TGTGCCAGCAGCTTAAGGTTTCAAGGTTCTCCCTCCTACAATGAGCAGTTCTTC. It yields the protein CASSLRFQGSPSYNEQFF.

There are a few counts of this clonotype. The chain is built from TRBV6-6 and TRBJ2-1; D unclear. The germline gives CDR1 MNHNY, CDR2 SVGAGI (reference sequence). V lost 10 bases, J lost 3 bases, and 13 bases lay in between. CDR3 length equals 13 residues. CDR3 in DNA: TGTGCCACCGCTACAGCCCTCTACAATGAGCAGTTCTTC. Translated: CATATALYNEQFF.